The 16 T cell receptor beta chains below come from one sample, sequenced in a study of cytomegalovirus exposure and HLA in healthy donors. PCR amplification relied on 60 Vbeta primers (plus 13 Jbeta primers). The method was immunoSEQ multiplex PCR; TCRdb's version includes in-frame clones alone and lacks a portion of them. The sample holds approximately 160,000 clones, 77% seen once. Sequenced input: PBMCs. These receptors originate from a woman between 25 and 40 years old in good health and CMV-seronegative.

The rearrangement joins TRBV5-6 to TRBJ1-5; D call uncertain. Per germline, CDR1 SGHDT and CDR2 YYEEEE. CDR3 length: 13 amino acids. The germline V and J ends were trimmed by 4 bases and 4 bases, with 9 bases remaining between them. The CDR3 loop is CASSRFQNQPQHF. The CDR3 bases are TGTGCCAGCAGCCGATTCCAGAATCAGCCCCAGCATTTT.

This chain links TRBV5-6 with TRBJ2-4, with D perhaps matching TRBD1 (6 bases). V was trimmed by 0 bases and J by 4 bases, leaving 14 bases between them. The CDR3 covers 16 residues. Germline V gene data show CDR1 as SGHDT and CDR2 as YYEEEE. CDR3 sequence: CASSLEVGQRKNIQYF. CDR3 DNA sequence: TGTGCCAGCAGCTTGGAGGTGGGACAAAGAAAAAACATTCAGTACTTC. The full variable domain, with the rest looked up from reference TRBV5-6 and TRBJ2-4, is DAGVTQSPTHLIKTRGQQVTLRCSPKSGHDTVSWYQQALGQGPQFIFQYYEEEERQRGNFPDRFSGHQFPNYSSELNVNALLLGDSALYLCASSLEVGQRKNIQYFGAGTRLSVL.

This clone showed up just a few times. CDR3 bases: TGCGCCAGCAGCCTCCTGGGAGGGCGGACTAGCACAGATACGCAGTATTTT. It codes for CASSLLGGRTSTDTQYF. The J gene is TRBJ2-3, the V gene TRBV5-1, with 7 bases lining up with TRBD2. The length of the CDR3 is 17 residues. Trimming removed 4 bases from V and 0 bases from J; junction bases left unmatched: 11. Germline V gene data show CDR1 as SGHRS and CDR2 as YFSETQ. Full variable domain (missing parts from reference TRBV5-1 and TRBJ2-3): KAGVTQTPRYLIKTRGQQVTLSCSPISGHRSVSWYQQTPGQGLQFLFEYFSETQRNKGNFPGRFSGRQFSNSRSEMNVSTLELGDSALYLCASSLLGGRTSTDTQYFGPGTRLTVL.

The rearrangement links TRBV5-1 to TRBJ1-3, with 9 bases matching TRBD1. The trim removed 0 bases at V and 0 bases at J, leaving 4 bases unmatched. The V gene's germline CDR1 is SGHRS and CDR2 YFSETQ. This CDR3 spans 17 amino acids. The CDR3 region is CASSLAGGQGSGNTIYF. CDR3 bases: TGCGCCAGCAGCTTGGCCGGGGGACAGGGCTCTGGAAACACCATATATTTT.

The chain joins TRBV2 to TRBJ2-7; 9 nucleotides align to TRBD1. V lost 6 bases, J lost 0 bases, and 12 bases stayed unmatched. The germline V gene encodes CDR1 SNHLY and CDR2 FYNNEI. The CDR3 contains 17 residues. CDR3 region: CASRVRTGTGISYEQYF. DNA of the CDR3: TGTGCCAGCAGAGTGAGAACCGGGACAGGGATCTCCTACGAGCAGTACTTC.

The chain employs TRBV29-1 and TRBJ1-3; D is perhaps TRBD1 (6 bases). V lost 2 bases, J lost 2 bases, and 10 bases lay in between. Germline-derived CDR1 and CDR2 are SQVTM and ANQGSEA. CDR3 length equals 14 residues. The CDR3 region has the DNA TGCAGCGTTGAACAGGGGATTACTGGAAACACCATATATTTT. It yields the protein CSVEQGITGNTIYF.

The chain joins TRBV28 to TRBJ2-7; D is perhaps TRBD1 (6 bases). CDR1 MDHEN and CDR2 SYDVKM come from the germline V gene. The CDR3 length is 14 residues. V lost 5 bases to trimming and J lost 5 bases, with 16 bases between them. The CDR3 protein is CASSLGIGTHEQYF. CDR3 in DNA: TGTGCCAGCAGTCTAGGGATAGGGACACACGAGCAGTACTTC.

Remarks on this clone: Its ends do not fully match the called genes, so a read error is possible. This same CDR3 is encoded by further DNA sequences in the sample. The rearrangement uses TRBV29-1 and TRBJ2-7; TRBD2 aligns across 14 bases. The germline V gene has CDR1 SQVTM and CDR2 ANQGSEA. The CDR3 spans 14 residues. CDR3 nucleotide sequence: TGCAGCGTAGAAGGACTAGCGGGAGGTTACGAGCAGTACTTC. Residues: CSVEGLAGGYEQYF.

The chain couples TRBV9 to TRBJ2-5; 15 bases are shared with TRBD2. Germline V lookup: CDR1 SGDLS, CDR2 YYNGEE. CDR3 size: 17 residues. V dropped 0 bases and J dropped 4; count of bases not matched to a gene: 4. The CDR3: CASSVGTSGGAGETQYF. The CDR3, as DNA: TGTGCCAGCAGCGTAGGGACTAGCGGGGGGGCGGGAGAGACCCAGTACTTC.

The chain carries TRBV11-2 and TRBJ1-2, with D tentatively TRBD1 (5 bases). This CDR3 is built from 18 residues. The germline V gene encodes CDR1 SGHAT and CDR2 FQNNGV. Trimming shortened V by 2 bases and J by 4 bases, and 23 bases separated the two germline ends. This chain's CDR3 is CASSLRRGVGPLPYGYTF. CDR3 nucleotide sequence: TGTGCCAGCAGCTTACGAAGGGGTGTGGGTCCGCTGCCCTATGGCTACACCTTC.

The V call is TRBV28, the J call TRBJ1-2; possibly TRBD1 for D (6 bases). Germline V CDR1 and CDR2: MDHEN, SYDVKM. The CDR3 extends over 14 amino acids. The V gene lost 6 bases and the J gene lost 5 bases, with 16 bases spanning the gap. The CDR3 nucleotides read TGTGCCAGCAGGACCTCGGGACACAAATATGGCTACACCTTC. Its translation: CASRTSGHKYGYTF.

This chain joins TRBV9 and TRBJ2-3, with 10 positions matching TRBD2. Looked up from germline, CDR1 is SGDLS and CDR2 is YYNGEE. The CDR3 has 17 amino acids. V lost 0 bases to trimming and J lost 0 bases; unmatched junction nucleotides: 4. CDR3 region: CASSVGGTSVSTDTQYF. The DNA of the CDR3 is TGTGCCAGCAGCGTAGGGGGGACTAGCGTGAGCACAGATACGCAGTATTTT.

Only a few counts were recorded for this clone. The V call is TRBV7-9, the J call TRBJ2-1; 14 bases match TRBD2. This CDR3 region has 17 residues. Germline lookup yields CDR1 SEHNR and CDR2 FQNEAQ (reference sequence). V lost 5 bases, J lost 4 bases, and 7 bases stayed unmatched. CDR3 sequence: CASSVRTSGRRYNEQFF. The CDR3, as DNA: TGTGCCAGCAGCGTCCGGACTAGCGGGAGGAGGTACAATGAGCAGTTCTTC.

This clone was picked up one time. This chain uses TRBV10-2 with TRBJ2-7; D is uncertain. The V and J ends lost 5 bases and 0 bases respectively, with 5 bases between them. The CDR3 runs to 12 residues. CDR1 and CDR2 (germline): WSHSY, SAAADI. The DNA for the CDR3 is TGCGCCAGCAGTCCCAGCTCCTACGAGCAGTACTTC. Its protein is CASSPSSYEQYF.

In this sample, this clone turned up a few times. This chain uses TRBV14 with TRBJ2-3; TRBD1 matches 8 bases. CDR1 is SGHDN and CDR2 is FVKESK in the germline V gene. This CDR3 is built from 16 residues. Germline trimming cut 1 base from V and 8 bases from J; bases unmatched to any gene: 11. The CDR3 coding sequence is TGTGCCAGCAGCCAAGTGCCGAGGACAGGGTCGGGTACGCAGTATTTT. Amino acids: CASSQVPRTGSGTQYF.

This clone was recorded only once. V gene TRBV7-9 combines with J gene TRBJ1-4; D is possibly TRBD1 (6 bases). The CDR3 is 13 amino acids. Germline V lookup: CDR1 SEHNR, CDR2 FQNEAQ (reference sequence). Trimming cost V 11 bases and J 7 bases, with 17 bases left between them. CDR3 amino acids: CAGQRGSVEKLFF. DNA for the CDR3: TGTGCCGGACAGAGGGGCTCGGTTGAAAAACTGTTTTTT.